One sample yielded the 18 T cell receptor beta chains listed below, sequenced in a study of CD8+ T cells in alopecia areata (dated by TCRdb to between 2017 and 2018). Library preparation used the immunoSEQ multiplex PCR assay. RNA was extracted from all samples and reverse transcribed into cDNA as template for TCR sequencing. TCRdb stores this immuneACCESS table with in-frame sequences only. Part of the clones is absent; in the studies checked, under half of the shortfall reflects unresolved V genes, and no reason is known for the rest. This sample comprises about 270,000 clones, around 64% of them detected only once. The ten largest clones capture roughly 0.88% of the sample. The sample's treatment or condition label, in plain terms: oral pan-JAK inhibitor, 5-10 mg twice daily. The material sequenced was CD4+ T cells sorted from blood, taken around week 54, from a patient treated with tofacitinib. These receptor sequences come from a human donor with alopecia areata.

V gene TRBV15 combines with J gene TRBJ2-7; no definite D call. The CDR3 runs to 12 residues. The germline V gene encodes CDR1 LNHNV and CDR2 YYDKDF (reference sequence). Trimming pared 0 bases from V and 7 bases from J, leaving 7 bases between. CDR3 region: CATSRDYGEQYF. The CDR3, as DNA: TGTGCCACCAGCAGAGATTATGGGGAGCAGTACTTC.

CDR3 amino acids: CASHQGGYEQYF. The DNA for the CDR3 is TGTGCCAGCCACCAGGGGGGCTACGAGCAGTACTTC. The V call is TRBV30, the J call TRBJ2-7; tentatively, D is TRBD1 (7 bases). The V end was cut by 8 bases, the J end by 3 bases, with 14 bases between. The length of the CDR3 is 12 residues. In germline, CDR1 is GTSNPN, CDR2 SVGIG (reference sequence).

This chain joins TRBV18 and TRBJ1-2; D gene uncertain. Per the germline V gene, CDR1 is KGHSH and CDR2 is LQKENI. The V and J ends lost 2 bases and 5 bases respectively, with 9 bases between them. CDR3 length: 13 residues. The CDR3 reads CASSPWELYGYTF. In DNA, the CDR3 is TGTGCCAGCTCACCATGGGAATTATATGGCTACACCTTC.

The sample holds a few counts of this clone. This chain uses TRBV11-2 with TRBJ1-1; D might be TRBD1 (6 bases). The V gene's germline CDR1 is SGHAT and CDR2 FQNNGV. The V end lost 5 bases, the J end lost 0 bases, and 13 bases lay between the germline ends. There are 15 residues in the CDR3. CDR3 region: CASSVEGGLNTEAFF. The CDR3, as DNA: TGTGCCAGCAGCGTCGAAGGGGGGCTGAACACTGAAGCTTTCTTT.

The chain recombines TRBV27 with TRBJ1-3; 8 positions agree with TRBD1. CDR3 length: 16 residues. Losses at the gene ends were 5 bases for V and 2 bases for J; bases not matched to a gene: 8. Germline CDR1 and CDR2: MNHEY and SMNVEV (reference sequence). The CDR3 reads CASSPLGQATGNTIYF. The CDR3 DNA sequence: TGTGCCAGCAGTCCTCTGGGACAGGCCACTGGAAACACCATATATTTT.

The J gene is TRBJ2-7, the V gene TRBV5-4; 12 bases fit TRBD2. Per germline, CDR1 SGHNT and CDR2 YYREEE (reference sequence). Trimming took 4 bases from V and 2 from J; bases not matched to a gene: 7. The CDR3 has 16 amino acids. CDR3 coding DNA: TGTGCCAGCAGCGAAAGAACTAGCGGGGGGCCCTACGAGCAGTACTTC. Translated: CASSERTSGGPYEQYF. The variable domain in full, with the rest retrieved from reference TRBV5-4 and TRBJ2-7, is ETGVTQSPTHLIKTRGQQVTLRCSSQSGHNTVSWYQQALGQGPQFIFQYYREEENGRGNFPPRFSGLQFPNYSSELNVNALELDDSALYLCASSERTSGGPYEQYFGPGTRLTVT.

The CDR3 sequence is CATSRDVGETQYF. The CDR3 region has the DNA TGTGCCACCAGCAGAGATGTAGGGGAGACCCAGTACTTC. The V call is TRBV15, the J call TRBJ2-5, with no clear D. Germline assignment: CDR1 LNHNV and CDR2 YYDKDF (reference sequence). V lost 0 bases and J lost 5, with 7 bases in between. The CDR3 totals 13 residues.

The chain joins TRBV29-1 to TRBJ2-5; TRBD2 agrees at 9 bases. The CDR3 covers 15 residues. V was pared by 6 bases and J by 3 bases, with 11 bases of the junction left unmatched. Germline V gene sequence: CDR1 SQVTM, CDR2 ANQGSEA. Written as DNA, the CDR3 is TGCAGCGTCCGTCCCCTAGCGGGGAGGGAAGAGACCCAGTACTTC. It specifies CSVRPLAGREETQYF.

This chain links TRBV5-6 with TRBJ1-2; 9 positions match TRBD1. J was trimmed by 5 bases and V by 2 bases; bases with no gene match: 7. This CDR3 is built from 15 residues. Per germline, CDR1 SGHDT and CDR2 YYEEEE. CDR3 region: CASSFSGTGHYGYTF. As DNA, the CDR3 is TGTGCCAGCAGCTTTTCCGGGACAGGGCATTATGGCTACACCTTC.

The genes are TRBV9 and TRBJ1-4; TRBD1 is a possible D gene (5 bases). The CDR3 sequence is 14 residues long. Deletions cut 4 bases from V and 4 bases from J, with 11 bases between. CDR1 is SGDLS, CDR2 YYNGEE, per germline. CDR3 loop: CASSRDGGNEKLFF. CDR3 coding DNA: TGTGCCAGCAGCCGGGACGGAGGTAATGAAAAACTGTTTTTT.

This rearrangement joins TRBV5-4 to TRBJ2-6; unclear D gene. The CDR3 runs 15 residues. V gave up 0 bases and J gave up 0 bases, with 4 bases separating them. Germline assignment: CDR1 SGHNT and CDR2 YYREEE (reference sequence). The CDR3 sequence: CASSLVASGANVLTF. CDR3 nucleotide sequence: TGTGCCAGCAGCTTGGTAGCCTCTGGGGCCAACGTCCTGACTTTC.

This chain uses TRBV7-9 with TRBJ2-2; D might be TRBD2 (6 bases). The germline gives CDR1 SEHNR, CDR2 FQNEAQ (reference sequence). The CDR3 consists of 14 residues. Between the trimmed V and J ends, which lost 3 bases and 7 bases, there was a span of 12 bases. CDR3 residues: CASSFRHGGGELFF. In DNA form, the CDR3 reads TGTGCCAGCAGCTTTCGACACGGGGGCGGGGAGCTGTTTTTT.

The rearrangement uses TRBV7-3 and TRBJ2-1; no reliable D call. Germline V gene lookup returns CDR1 SGHTA and CDR2 FQGTGA. Trimming left V 2 bases short and J 0 bases short, with 8 bases between. CDR3 size: 15 residues. The CDR3 nucleotides read TGTGCCAGCAGCTTACAAGCCGCCTCCTACAATGAGCAGTTCTTC. Its translation: CASSLQAASYNEQFF. The variable domain in full, completed from reference TRBV7-3 and TRBJ2-1, reads GAGVSQTPSNKVTEKGKYVELRCDPISGHTALYWYRQSLGQGPEFLIYFQGTGAADDSGLPNDRFFAVRPEGSVSTLKIQRTERGDSAVYLCASSLQAASYNEQFFGPGTRLTVL.

This chain joins TRBV30 and TRBJ2-5, with a possible D match to TRBD2 (6 bases). Germline V gives CDR1 GTSNPN, CDR2 SVGIG (reference sequence). This CDR3 is 15 amino acids long. V was pared by 0 bases and J by 4 bases, with 15 bases between. Here the CDR3 reads CAWSVGPAGRETQYF. The CDR3 DNA reads as TGTGCCTGGAGTGTAGGTCCTGCGGGGCGAGAGACCCAGTACTTC. Full variable domain (missing parts from reference TRBV30 and TRBJ2-5): SQTIHQWPATLVQPVGSPLSLECTVEGTSNPNLYWYRQAAGRGLQLLFYSVGIGQISSEVPQNLSASRPQDRQFILSSKKLLLSDSGFYLCAWSVGPAGRETQYFGPGTRLLVL.

This sequence joins TRBV18 and TRBJ1-1; D not resolved. The germline V and J ends were trimmed by 6 bases and 4 bases, with 12 bases remaining between them. Germline values: CDR1 KGHSH, CDR2 LQKENI. The CDR3 contains 13 residues. The CDR3 sequence: CASSLSAGTEAFF. CDR3 sequence (DNA): TGTGCCAGCTCCCTCTCCGCGGGCACTGAAGCTTTCTTT.

The chain's CDR3 is CASSVYSGGTYEQYF. CDR3 nucleotide sequence: TGTGCCAGCAGCGTCTATAGCGGGGGAACCTACGAGCAGTACTTC. The chain joins TRBV9 to TRBJ2-7, with TRBD2 identical over 9 bases. V was pared by 2 bases and J by 2 bases, with 5 bases of the junction left unmatched. Germline V gene data show CDR1 as SGDLS and CDR2 as YYNGEE. There are 15 residues in the CDR3.

The chain combines TRBV5-1 with TRBJ2-7; 8 nucleotides align to TRBD1. The CDR3 length is 14 residues. The germline V gene encodes CDR1 SGHRS and CDR2 YFSETQ. V lost 0 bases to trimming and J lost 5 bases; unmatched junction nucleotides: 4. The CDR3 nucleotides are TGCGCCAGCAGCTTGGCCCGGACAGGGAACGAGCAGTACTTC. Translated, it gives CASSLARTGNEQYF. The full variable domain, in which reference TRBV5-1 and TRBJ2-7 provide the parts outside the CDR3, is KAGVTQTPRYLIKTRGQQVTLSCSPISGHRSVSWYQQTPGQGLQFLFEYFSETQRNKGNFPGRFSGRQFSNSRSEMNVSTLELGDSALYLCASSLARTGNEQYFGPGTRLTVT.

The J gene is TRBJ1-2, the V gene TRBV10-3; TRBD1 aligns across 7 bases. V gave up 2 bases and J gave up 7 bases; unmatched junction bases: 16. The CDR3 has 17 amino acids. Germline lookup yields CDR1 ENHRY and CDR2 SYGVKD. The CDR3 DNA reads as TGTGCCATCAGTGAGCCTGCCCTGACAGGGCGGCCGGGTGGCTACACCTTC. This codes for CAISEPALTGRPGGYTF.